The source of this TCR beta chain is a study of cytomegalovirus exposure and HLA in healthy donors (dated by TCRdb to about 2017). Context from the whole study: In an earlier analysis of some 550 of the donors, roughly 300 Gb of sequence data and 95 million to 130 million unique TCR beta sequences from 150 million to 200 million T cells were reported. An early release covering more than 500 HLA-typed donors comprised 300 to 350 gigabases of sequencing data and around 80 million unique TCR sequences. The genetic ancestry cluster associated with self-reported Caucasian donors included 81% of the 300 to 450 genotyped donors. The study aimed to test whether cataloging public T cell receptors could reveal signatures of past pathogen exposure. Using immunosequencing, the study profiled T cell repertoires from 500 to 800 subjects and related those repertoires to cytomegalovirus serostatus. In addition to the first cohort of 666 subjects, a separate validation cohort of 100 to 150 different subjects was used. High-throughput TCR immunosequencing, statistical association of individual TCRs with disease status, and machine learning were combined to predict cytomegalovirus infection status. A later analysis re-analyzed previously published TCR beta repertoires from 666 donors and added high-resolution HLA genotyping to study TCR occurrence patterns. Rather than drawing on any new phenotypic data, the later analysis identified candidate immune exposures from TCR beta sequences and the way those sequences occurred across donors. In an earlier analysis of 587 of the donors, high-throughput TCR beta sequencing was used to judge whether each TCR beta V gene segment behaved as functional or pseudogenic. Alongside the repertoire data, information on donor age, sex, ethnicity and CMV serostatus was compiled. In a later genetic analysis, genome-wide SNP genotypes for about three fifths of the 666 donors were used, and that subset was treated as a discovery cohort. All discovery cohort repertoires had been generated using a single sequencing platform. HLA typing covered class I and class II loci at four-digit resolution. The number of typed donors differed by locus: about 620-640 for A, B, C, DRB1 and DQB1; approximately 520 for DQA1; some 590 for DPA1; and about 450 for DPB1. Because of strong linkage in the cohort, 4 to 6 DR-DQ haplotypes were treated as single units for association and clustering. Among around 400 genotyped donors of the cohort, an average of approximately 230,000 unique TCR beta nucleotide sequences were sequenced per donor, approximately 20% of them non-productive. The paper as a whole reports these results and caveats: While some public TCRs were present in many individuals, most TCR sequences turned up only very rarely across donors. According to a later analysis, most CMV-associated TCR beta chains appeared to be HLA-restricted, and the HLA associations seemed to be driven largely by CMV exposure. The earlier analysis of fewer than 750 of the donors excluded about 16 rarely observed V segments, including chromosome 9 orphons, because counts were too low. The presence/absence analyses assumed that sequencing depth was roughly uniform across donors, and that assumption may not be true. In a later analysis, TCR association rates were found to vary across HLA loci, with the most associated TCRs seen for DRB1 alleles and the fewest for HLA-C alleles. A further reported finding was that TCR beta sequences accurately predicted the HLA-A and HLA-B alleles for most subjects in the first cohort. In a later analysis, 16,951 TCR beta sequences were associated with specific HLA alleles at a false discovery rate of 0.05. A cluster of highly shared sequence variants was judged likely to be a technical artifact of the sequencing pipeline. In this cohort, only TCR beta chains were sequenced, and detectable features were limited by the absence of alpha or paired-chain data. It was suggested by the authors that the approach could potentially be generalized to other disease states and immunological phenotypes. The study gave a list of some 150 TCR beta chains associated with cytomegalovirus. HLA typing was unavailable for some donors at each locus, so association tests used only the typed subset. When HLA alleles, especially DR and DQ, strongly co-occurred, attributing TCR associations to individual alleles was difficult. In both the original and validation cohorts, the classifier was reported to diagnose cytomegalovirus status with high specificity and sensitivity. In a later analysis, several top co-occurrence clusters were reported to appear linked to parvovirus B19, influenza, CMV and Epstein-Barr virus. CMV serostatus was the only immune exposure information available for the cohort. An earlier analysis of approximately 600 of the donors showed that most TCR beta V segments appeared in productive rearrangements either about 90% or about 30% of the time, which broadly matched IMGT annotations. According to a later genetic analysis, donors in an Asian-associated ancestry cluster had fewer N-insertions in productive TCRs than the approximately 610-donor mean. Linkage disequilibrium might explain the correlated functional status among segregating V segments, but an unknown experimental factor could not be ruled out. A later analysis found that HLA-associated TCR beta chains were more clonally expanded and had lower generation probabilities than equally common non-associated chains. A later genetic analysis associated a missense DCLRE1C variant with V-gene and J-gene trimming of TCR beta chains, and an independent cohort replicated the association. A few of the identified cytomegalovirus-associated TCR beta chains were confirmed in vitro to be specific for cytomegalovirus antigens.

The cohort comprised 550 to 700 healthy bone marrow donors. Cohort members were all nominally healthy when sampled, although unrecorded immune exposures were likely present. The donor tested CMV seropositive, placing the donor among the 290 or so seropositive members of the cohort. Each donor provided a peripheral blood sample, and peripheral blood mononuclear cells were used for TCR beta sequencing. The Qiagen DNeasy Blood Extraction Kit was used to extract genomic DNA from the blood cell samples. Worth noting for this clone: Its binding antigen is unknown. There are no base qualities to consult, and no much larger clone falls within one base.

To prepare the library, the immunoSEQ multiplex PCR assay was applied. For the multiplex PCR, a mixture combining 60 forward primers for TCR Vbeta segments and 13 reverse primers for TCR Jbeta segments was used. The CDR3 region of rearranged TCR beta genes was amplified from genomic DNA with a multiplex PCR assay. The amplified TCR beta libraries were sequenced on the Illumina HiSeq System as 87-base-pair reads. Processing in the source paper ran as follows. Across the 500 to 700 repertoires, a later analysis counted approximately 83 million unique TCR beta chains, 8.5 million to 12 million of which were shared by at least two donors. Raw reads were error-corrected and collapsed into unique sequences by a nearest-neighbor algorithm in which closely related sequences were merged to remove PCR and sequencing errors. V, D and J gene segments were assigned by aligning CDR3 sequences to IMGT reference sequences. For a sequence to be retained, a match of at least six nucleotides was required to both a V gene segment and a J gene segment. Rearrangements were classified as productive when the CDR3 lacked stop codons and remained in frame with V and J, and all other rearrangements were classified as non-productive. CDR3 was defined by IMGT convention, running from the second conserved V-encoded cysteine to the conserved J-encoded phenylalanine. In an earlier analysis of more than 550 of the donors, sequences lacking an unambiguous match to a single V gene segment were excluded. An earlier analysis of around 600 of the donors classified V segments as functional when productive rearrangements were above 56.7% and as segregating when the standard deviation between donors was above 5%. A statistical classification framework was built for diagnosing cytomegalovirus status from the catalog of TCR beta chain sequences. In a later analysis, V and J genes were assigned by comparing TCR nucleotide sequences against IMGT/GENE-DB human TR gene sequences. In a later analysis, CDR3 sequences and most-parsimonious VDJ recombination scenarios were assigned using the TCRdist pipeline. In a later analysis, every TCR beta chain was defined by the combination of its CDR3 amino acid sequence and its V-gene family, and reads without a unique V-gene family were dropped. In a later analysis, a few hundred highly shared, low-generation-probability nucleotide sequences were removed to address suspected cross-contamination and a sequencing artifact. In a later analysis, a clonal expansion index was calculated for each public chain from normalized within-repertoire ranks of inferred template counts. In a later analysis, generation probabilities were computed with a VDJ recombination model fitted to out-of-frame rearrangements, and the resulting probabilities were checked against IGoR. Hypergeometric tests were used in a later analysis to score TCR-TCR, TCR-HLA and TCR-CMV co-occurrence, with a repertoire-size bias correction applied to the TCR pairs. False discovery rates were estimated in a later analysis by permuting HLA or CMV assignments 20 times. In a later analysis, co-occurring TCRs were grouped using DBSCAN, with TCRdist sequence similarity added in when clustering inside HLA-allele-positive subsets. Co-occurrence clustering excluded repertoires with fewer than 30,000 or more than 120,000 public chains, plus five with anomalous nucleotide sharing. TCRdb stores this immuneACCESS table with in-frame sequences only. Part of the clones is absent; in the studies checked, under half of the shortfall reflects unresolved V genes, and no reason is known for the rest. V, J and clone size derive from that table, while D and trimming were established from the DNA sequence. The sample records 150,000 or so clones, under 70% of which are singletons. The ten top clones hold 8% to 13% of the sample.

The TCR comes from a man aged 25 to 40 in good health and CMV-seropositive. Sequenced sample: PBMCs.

The CDR3 loop reads CASSMTLVAGELFF. The bases read TGTGCCAGTAGTATGACACTAGTCGCCGGGGAGCTGTTTTTT. The V gene is TRBV19 and the J gene is TRBJ2-2; possibly the D gene is TRBD2, per 5 matching bases. CDR1 and CDR2 were assigned from the germline V gene (reference sequence) as LNHDA and SQIVND. The CDR3 has 14 amino acids, counting the end cysteine and phenylalanine. Here the CDR3 DNA is all that survives: 42 bases in frame from base 1. Trimming costs V 3 bases and J 6 bases, and their ends lie 11 bases apart.